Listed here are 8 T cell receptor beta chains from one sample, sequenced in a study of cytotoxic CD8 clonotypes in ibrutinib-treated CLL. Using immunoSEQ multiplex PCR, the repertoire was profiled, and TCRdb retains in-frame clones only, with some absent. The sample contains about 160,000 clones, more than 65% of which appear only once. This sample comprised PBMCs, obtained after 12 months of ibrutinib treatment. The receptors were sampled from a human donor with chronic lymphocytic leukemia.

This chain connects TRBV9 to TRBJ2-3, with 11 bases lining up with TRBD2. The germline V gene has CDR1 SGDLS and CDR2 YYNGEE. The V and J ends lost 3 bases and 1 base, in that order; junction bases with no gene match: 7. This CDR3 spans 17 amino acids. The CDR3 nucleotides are TGTGCCAGCAGCGCTACTAGCGGGAGTTACGGCACAGATACGCAGTATTTT. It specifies CASSATSGSYGTDTQYF.

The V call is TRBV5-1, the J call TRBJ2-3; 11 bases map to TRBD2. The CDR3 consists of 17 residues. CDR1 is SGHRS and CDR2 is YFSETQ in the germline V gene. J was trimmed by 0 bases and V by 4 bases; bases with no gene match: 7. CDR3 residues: CASSTATSGASTDTQYF. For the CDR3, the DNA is TGCGCCAGCAGCACCGCGACTAGCGGGGCTAGCACAGATACGCAGTATTTT.

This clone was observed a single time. This CDR3 reads CASRPLASGGAGEQYF. The CDR3 DNA reads TGTGCCAGCAGACCCCTTGCTAGCGGGGGGGCCGGCGAGCAGTACTTC. The rearrangement joins TRBV7-3 to TRBJ2-7, with 12 bases matching TRBD2. This CDR3 spans 16 amino acids. Losses at the gene ends were 6 bases for V and 6 bases for J; bases not matched to a gene: 12. Germline lookup yields CDR1 SGHTA and CDR2 FQGTGA. Variable domain in full (rest from reference TRBV7-3 and TRBJ2-7): GAGVSQTPSNKVTEKGKYVELRCDPISGHTALYWYRQSLGQGPEFLIYFQGTGAADDSGLPNDRFFAVRPEGSVSTLKIQRTERGDSAVYLCASRPLASGGAGEQYFGPGTRLTVT.

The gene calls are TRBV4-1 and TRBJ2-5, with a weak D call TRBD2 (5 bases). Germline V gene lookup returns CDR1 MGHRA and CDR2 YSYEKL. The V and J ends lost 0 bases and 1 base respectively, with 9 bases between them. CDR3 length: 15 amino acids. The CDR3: CASSQERRAQETQYF. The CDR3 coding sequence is TGCGCCAGCAGCCAAGAGCGGCGGGCCCAAGAGACCCAGTACTTC.

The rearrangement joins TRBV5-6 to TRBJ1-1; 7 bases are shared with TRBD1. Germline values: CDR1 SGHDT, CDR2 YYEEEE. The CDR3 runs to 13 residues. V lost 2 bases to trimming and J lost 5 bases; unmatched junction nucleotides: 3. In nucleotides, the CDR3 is TGTGCCAGCAGCTTAGGGGGCGCGACTGAAGCTTTCTTT. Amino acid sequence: CASSLGGATEAFF.

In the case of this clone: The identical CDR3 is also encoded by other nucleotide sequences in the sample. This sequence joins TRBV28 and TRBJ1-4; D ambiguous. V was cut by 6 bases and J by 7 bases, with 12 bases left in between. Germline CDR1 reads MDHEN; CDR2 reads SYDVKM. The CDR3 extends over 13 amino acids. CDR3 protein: CASSPGGGEKLFF. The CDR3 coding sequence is TGTGCCAGCAGCCCAGGCGGCGGTGAAAAACTGTTTTTT. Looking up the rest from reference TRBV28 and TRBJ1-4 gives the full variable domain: DVKVTQSSRYLVKRTGEKVFLECVQDMDHENMFWYRQDPGLGLRLIYFSYDVKMKEKGDIPEGYSVSREKKERFSLILESASTNQTSMYLCASSPGGGEKLFFGSGTQLSVL.

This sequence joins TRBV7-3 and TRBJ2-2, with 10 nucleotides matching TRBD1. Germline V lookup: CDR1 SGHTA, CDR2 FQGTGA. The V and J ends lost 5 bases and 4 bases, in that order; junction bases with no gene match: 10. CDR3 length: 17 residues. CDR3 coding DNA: TGTGCCAGCAGCCCCCCGGGACAGGGGTCCTTCACCGGGGAGCTGTTTTTT. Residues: CASSPPGQGSFTGELFF.

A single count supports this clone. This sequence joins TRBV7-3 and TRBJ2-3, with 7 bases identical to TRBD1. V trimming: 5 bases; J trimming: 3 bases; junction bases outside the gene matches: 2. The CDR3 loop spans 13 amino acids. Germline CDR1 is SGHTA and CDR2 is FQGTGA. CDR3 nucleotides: TGTGCCAGCAGCAAACAGGGGACAGATACGCAGTATTTT. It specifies CASSKQGTDTQYF.